Presented here are 10 T cell receptor beta chains from one specimen sequenced in a study of low-dose radiotherapy and immunotherapy resistance in tumors. Specified time point: before trial treatment. Primers used for first-strand cDNA, a TRAV- and TRBV-specific set, covered both alpha and beta chains. The authors ran about 18 PCR cycles to amplify TCRs with a constant-region primer and V-primer adapter. TCRdb fed the reads into MiXCR, producing one record per CDR3 protein. The sample has tens of thousands of distinct CDR3 sequences; approximately 31% are singletons. This sample comprised PBMCs, obtained before treatment. The receptor source for this set is a female donor with ovarian cancer.

This clonotype has a handful of counts. The rearrangement joins TRBV20-1 to TRBJ2-5, with D possibly being TRBD1 or TRBD2 (5 bases each). This CDR3 comprises 13 residues. The ends were cut back, 6 bases at V and 2 bases at J, with 13 bases in the middle. Germline lookup yields CDR1 DFQATT and CDR2 SNEGSKA (reference sequence). The CDR3 DNA sequence: TGCAGTGCCGGGACGTCTCAGCAAGAGACCCAGTACTTC. Protein: CSAGTSQQETQYF.

This clonotype was found many times. The rearrangement links TRBV29-1 to TRBJ1-5; weak D call: TRBD1 (5 bases). Trimming pared 4 bases from V and 2 bases from J, leaving 15 bases between. The CDR3 sequence is 15 residues long. CDR1 and CDR2 from the germline V gene are SQVTM and ANQGSEA. The CDR3 here is CSVAGGVLGNQPQHF. CDR3 in DNA: TGCAGCGTTGCCGGAGGGGTTTTGGGCAATCAGCCCCAGCATTTT.

The V gene is TRBV10-1, the J gene TRBJ2-3, with D perhaps given as TRBD1 or TRBD2 (5 bases each). V lost 3 bases, J lost 1 base, and 11 bases lay in between. Germline V gene sequence: CDR1 WNHNN, CDR2 SYGVQD (reference sequence). The CDR3 extends over 15 amino acids. The chain's CDR3 is CASSENPGRTDTQYF. The CDR3 bases are TGCGCCAGCAGTGAAAACCCGGGGCGCACAGATACGCAGTATTTT.

This clonotype was seen many times. V gene TRBV18 combines with J gene TRBJ1-1, with 7 bases lining up with TRBD1. V lost 3 bases to trimming and J lost 9 bases; unmatched junction nucleotides: 7. Germline CDR1 KGHSH, CDR2 LQKENI. This CDR3 comprises 13 residues. In DNA form, the CDR3 reads TGTGCCAGCTCACCGGACAGGAACGGGAAAGCTTTCTTT. Its protein is CASSPDRNGKAFF. The full variable domain, completed using reference TRBV18 and TRBJ1-1, is NAGVMQNPRHLVRRRGQEARLRCSPMKGHSHVYWYRQLPEEGLKFMVYLQKENIIDESGMPKERFSAEFPKEGPSILRIQQVVRGDSAAYFCASSPDRNGKAFFGQGTRLTVV.

Worth noting for this clonotype: A read error likely explains this, since a far larger clone differs by one base. This chain connects TRBV12-3 or TRBV12-4 to TRBJ2-5; 14 bases match TRBD2. This CDR3 region has 17 residues. Trimming took 4 bases from V and 11 from J; bases not matched to a gene: 15. CDR3 loop: CASSSNTGTSGGNEQYF. CDR3 in DNA: TGTGCCAGCAGTTCCAATACCGGGACTAGCGGGGGTAATGAGCAGTACTTC.

This clonotype came up many times. This chain connects TRBV29-1 to TRBJ2-1, with 8 positions matching TRBD2. CDR1 and CDR2 from the germline V gene are SQVTM and ANQGSEA. This CDR3 comprises 13 residues. Trimming took 6 bases from V and 0 from J; bases not matched to a gene: 1. CDR3 loop: CSVTSGSYNEQFF. CDR3 DNA sequence: TGCAGCGTAACTAGCGGCTCCTACAATGAGCAGTTCTTC.

Worth noting for this clonotype: The CDR3 does not end in the conserved phenylalanine or tryptophan, so this is likely a read error. The chain employs TRBV28 and TRBJ2-5; the D gene is possibly TRBD2 (6 bases). The J call may be incorrect, as the DNA end agrees better with TRBJ2-7. Per germline, CDR1 MDHEN and CDR2 SYDVKM. The CDR3 length is 13 residues. The CDR3 here is CASMRDSANEQYI. CDR3 bases: TGTGCCAGCATGCGGGACTCTGCCAACGAGCAGTACATC.

This clonotype was counted many times. The chain recombines TRBV6-5 with TRBJ2-7; 11 bases line up with TRBD2. Germline V gene lookup returns CDR1 MNHEY and CDR2 SVGAGI. The CDR3 has 14 amino acids. V lost 6 bases, J lost 4 bases, and 5 bases stayed unmatched. CDR3: CASRLAGVGYEQYF. CDR3 nucleotides: TGTGCCAGCAGACTAGCGGGAGTGGGATACGAGCAGTACTTC.

This clonotype was observed at least ten times. V is TRBV30 and J is TRBJ2-2; TRBD1 agrees at 7 bases. Germline-derived CDR1 and CDR2 are GTSNPN and SVGIG (reference sequence). The J segment lost 3 bases and the V segment lost 4 bases, leaving 5 bases of the junction unmatched. This CDR3 contains 14 residues. The CDR3: CAWMEQGYTGELFF. CDR3 DNA: TGTGCCTGGATGGAACAGGGGTACACCGGGGAGCTGTTTTTT. Using reference TRBV30 and TRBJ2-2 for the parts outside the CDR3, the full variable domain is SQTIHQWPATLVQPVGSPLSLECTVEGTSNPNLYWYRQAAGRGLQLLFYSVGIGQISSEVPQNLSASRPQDRQFILSSKKLLLSDSGFYLCAWMEQGYTGELFFGEGSRLTVL.

The CDR3 spells CASSLTPSSASGGYEQYF. The CDR3 DNA follows: TGTGCCAGCAGCTTAACTCCATCGTCTGCTAGCGGGGGGTACGAGCAGTACTTC. The rearrangement uses TRBV6-1 and TRBJ2-7; 11 bases map to TRBD2. The V gene end was trimmed by 6 bases and the J gene end by 4 bases; junction bases not matched to a gene: 17. The germline CDR1 and CDR2 sequences are MNHNS and SASEGT. The CDR3 sequence is 18 residues long.